Listed below are T cell receptor beta chains from one sample, sequenced in a study of blood T cell repertoires in COVID-19. Sequencing used immunoSEQ multiplex PCR; TCRdb keeps in-frame clones, though not all of them. The data hold a few hundred thousand clones, with around 90% observed a single time. Sequencing was performed on peripheral blood. All receptors derive from a woman aged 40 to 50 with COVID-19, enrolled during active disease. CDR3s include the opening cysteine and the closing phenylalanine or tryptophan. Fields, in order: clone size, V gene, D gene, J gene, CDR3 DNA, CDR3 protein. The D gene is left open where the match is weak. Not all rows give a size; the values are once, few, many and, for expanded clones, a class.

size: NA
V: TRBV5-1
D: TRBD1
J: TRBJ2-7
DNA: TGCGCCAGCAGCTTTCGACAGGGTTCCCCCTACGAGCAGTACTTC
CDR3: CASSFRQGSPYEQYF

size: NA
V: TRBV19
D: TRBD1
J: TRBJ2-2
DNA: TGTGCCAGTAGTAGGGGACAGGGGGATGGGACCGGGGAGCTGTTTTTT
CDR3: CASSRGQGDGTGELFF

size: NA
V: TRBV2
D: TRBD1
J: TRBJ2-3
DNA: TGTGCCAGCAGCGCACAGGGGGCGAGCACAGATACGCAGTATTTT
CDR3: CASSAQGASTDTQYF

size: NA
V: TRBV11-2
D: TRBD2
J: TRBJ2-4
DNA: TGTGCCAGCAGCCCGCAGCGGGGGAACATTCAGTACTTC
CDR3: CASSPQRGNIQYF

size: NA
V: TRBV3-1/TRBV3-2
D: NA
J: TRBJ1-2
DNA: TGTGCCAGCAGCCCTTTGGGAGGCTCGACACGACCCTATGGCTACACCTTC
CDR3: CASSPLGGSTRPYGYTF

size: NA
V: TRBV6-1
D: NA
J: TRBJ1-2
DNA: TGTGCCAGCAGTACCTCACAGGGAAACTATGGCTACACCTTC
CDR3: CASSTSQGNYGYTF

size: few
V: TRBV6-4
D: TRBD2
J: TRBJ2-3
DNA: TGTGCCAGCAGTGAGAGAACTAGCGGGACAGATACGCAGTATTTT
CDR3: CASSERTSGTDTQYF

size: NA
V: TRBV7-9
D: NA
J: TRBJ2-5
DNA: TGTGCCAGCAGCATATACAGGGTGGGGATTCTAGAGACCCAGTACTTC
CDR3: CASSIYRVGILETQYF

size: NA
V: TRBV7-6
D: NA
J: TRBJ2-4
DNA: TGTGCCAGCAGTGATAACCGGGAGCTAGCCAAAAACATTCAGTACTTC
CDR3: CASSDNRELAKNIQYF

size: NA
V: TRBV27
D: NA
J: TRBJ2-7
DNA: TGTGCCAGCAGTTTATGGGGGGGCGGCCACGAGCAGTACTTC
CDR3: CASSLWGGGHEQYF

size: NA
V: TRBV5-1
D: TRBD1
J: TRBJ2-3
DNA: TGCGCCAGCGGATCGACAGGGGCCCTCACAGATACGCAGTATTTT
CDR3: CASGSTGALTDTQYF

size: NA
V: TRBV5-1
D: TRBD1
J: TRBJ2-2
DNA: TGCGCCAGCAGCCTCGGTCGGACAGGGGGCACCGGGGAGCTGTTTTTT
CDR3: CASSLGRTGGTGELFF

size: NA
V: TRBV6-2/TRBV6-3
D: NA
J: TRBJ1-5
DNA: TGTGCCAGCACCCCAGCCGCGGGTCAGCCCCAGCATTTT
CDR3: CASTPAAGQPQHF

size: NA
V: TRBV19
D: NA
J: TRBJ2-6
DNA: TGTGCCAGTAGTGGAGACGCCGGCTCTGGGGCCAACGTCCTGACTTTC
CDR3: CASSGDAGSGANVLTF

size: NA
V: TRBV5-6
D: NA
J: TRBJ2-7
DNA: TGTGCCAGCAGCCCCTCTAGATTTTACGAGCAGTACTTC
CDR3: CASSPSRFYEQYF

size: NA
V: TRBV29-1
D: NA
J: TRBJ2-5
DNA: TGCAGCGTTGTTCGGGATTGGGAGACCCAGTACTTC
CDR3: CSVVRDWETQYF

size: NA
V: TRBV2
D: NA
J: TRBJ2-2
DNA: TGTGCCAGCAGTGAAGGTACGGTCTGGGCGCACACCGGGGAGCTGTTTTTT
CDR3: CASSEGTVWAHTGELFF

size: NA
V: TRBV28
D: NA
J: TRBJ1-5
DNA: TGTGCCAGCAGTATTACCAGGGGTTACAATCAGCCCCAGCATTTT
CDR3: CASSITRGYNQPQHF

size: NA
V: TRBV5-6
D: NA
J: TRBJ1-2
DNA: TGTGCCAGCCAACCTTACCCTAGGGGATATGGCTACACCTTC
CDR3: CASQPYPRGYGYTF

size: NA
V: TRBV7-9
D: NA
J: TRBJ1-1
DNA: TGTGCCAGCAGCCAGCGGGGGGGAAACACTGAAGCTTTCTTT
CDR3: CASSQRGGNTEAFF

size: NA
V: TRBV5-5
D: NA
J: TRBJ1-1
DNA: TGTGCCAGCAGCTTAATTGGACAGTCGAACACTGAAGCTTTCTTT
CDR3: CASSLIGQSNTEAFF

size: NA
V: TRBV5-4
D: NA
J: TRBJ2-3
DNA: TGTGCCAGCAGCTCTACAACTTCGGGGGGCACAGATACGCAGTATTTT
CDR3: CASSSTTSGGTDTQYF

size: NA
V: TRBV6-5
D: TRBD1
J: TRBJ1-1
DNA: TGTGCGGTCCGGGACAGGCTCCCCTGGGGCACTGAAGCTTTCTTT
CDR3: CAVRDRLPWGTEAFF

size: NA
V: TRBV14
D: NA
J: TRBJ2-2
DNA: TGTGCCAGCAGCCAAGCACTGAGAGCCGGGGAGCTGTTTTTT
CDR3: CASSQALRAGELFF

size: NA
V: TRBV13
D: NA
J: TRBJ1-1
DNA: TGTGCCAGCAGCTTGTCAAGGTCGACCGGGACAACCATTCCCGACGAAATGAACACTGAAGCTTTCTTT
CDR3: CASSLSRSTGTTIPDEMNTEAFF

size: once
V: TRBV5-8
D: TRBD1
J: TRBJ2-1
DNA: TGTGCCAGCAGAACTTCAGGGGGCCTTCCGGGGGAGCAGTTCTTC
CDR3: CASRTSGGLPGEQFF

size: few
V: TRBV2
D: TRBD1
J: TRBJ1-5
DNA: TGTGCCGGGACCGGGACAGGGGGCGCATGGGATCAGCCCCAGCATTTT
CDR3: CAGTGTGGAWDQPQHF

size: NA
V: TRBV6-4
D: TRBD1
J: TRBJ2-3
DNA: TGTGCCAGCAGTGACTTGACAGGGCCCTTAGGTACGCAGTATTTT
CDR3: CASSDLTGPLGTQYF

size: NA
V: TRBV18
D: TRBD2
J: TRBJ2-5
DNA: TGTGCCAGCTCACCACCGGGGGCTAGCGGGTACCAAGAGACCCAGTACTTC
CDR3: CASSPPGASGYQETQYF

size: NA
V: TRBV29-1
D: NA
J: TRBJ1-1
DNA: TGCAGCGTTGAGGAGGGATTTGAAGCTTTCTTT
CDR3: CSVEEGFEAFF

size: NA
V: TRBV7-9
D: NA
J: TRBJ2-7
DNA: TGTGCCAGCAGTTCCTTTTACGAGCAGTACTTC
CDR3: CASSSFYEQYF

size: NA
V: TRBV10-3
D: TRBD2
J: TRBJ2-7
DNA: TGTGCCATCAGCCGGGCTAGCGGGGCCTACGAGCAGTACTTC
CDR3: CAISRASGAYEQYF

size: NA
V: TRBV9
D: NA
J: TRBJ1-1
DNA: TGTGCCAGCAGCGTAGCGTTGGGGGGTTCACGGGGGAACACTGAAGCTTTCTTT
CDR3: CASSVALGGSRGNTEAFF

size: NA
V: TRBV6-5
D: NA
J: TRBJ2-7
DNA: TGTGCCAGCAGTTACCACTCAGGGTACGAGCAGTACTTC
CDR3: CASSYHSGYEQYF

size: NA
V: TRBV12-2
D: NA
J: TRBJ1-5
DNA: TGTGCAAGTCGCTTGCAGGGGCTCAATCAGCCCCAGCATTTT
CDR3: CASRLQGLNQPQHF

size: once
V: TRBV30
D: TRBD1
J: TRBJ2-5
DNA: TGTGCCTGGAGTGAAAACAGGGGGACCCAGTACTTC
CDR3: CAWSENRGTQYF

size: NA
V: TRBV27
D: NA
J: TRBJ2-2
DNA: TGTGCCAGCAGTTTAGGGTACGGGACCGGGGAGCTGTTTTTT
CDR3: CASSLGYGTGELFF